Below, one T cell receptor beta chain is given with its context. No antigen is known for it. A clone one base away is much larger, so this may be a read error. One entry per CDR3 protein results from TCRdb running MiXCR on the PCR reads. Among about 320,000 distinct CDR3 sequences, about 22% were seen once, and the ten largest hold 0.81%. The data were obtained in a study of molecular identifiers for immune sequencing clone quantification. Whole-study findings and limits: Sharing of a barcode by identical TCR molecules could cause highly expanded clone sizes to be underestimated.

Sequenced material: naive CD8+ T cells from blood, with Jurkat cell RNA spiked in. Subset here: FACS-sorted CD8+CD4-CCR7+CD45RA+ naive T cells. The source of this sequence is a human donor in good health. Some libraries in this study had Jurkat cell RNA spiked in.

CDR3: CASSQAQLTPYEQYF. In nucleotides, the CDR3 is TGCGCCAGCAGCCAAGCTCAGCTTACGCCCTACGAGCAGTACTTC. This chain connects TRBV4-1 to TRBJ2-7; D gene uncertain. V lost 1 base and J 2 bases, leaving 12 bases between the germline ends. The CDR3 loop spans 15 amino acids. Per germline, CDR1 MGHRA and CDR2 YSYEKL.